This T cell receptor (beta chain) came from a study of technical replicates of blood from four donors. This CDR3 contains 15 residues. V lost 3 bases to trimming and J lost 6 bases, with 14 bases between them. Germline CDR1 reads SEHNR; CDR2 reads FQNEAQ (reference sequence). Assay: immunoSEQ multiplex PCR; the TCRdb copy retains only in-frame clones and omits some. The table includes nearly 80,000 clones, approximately 93% detected once. Sequencing was performed on T cells isolated from PBMCs. The rearrangement uses TRBV7-9 and TRBJ2-2, with D perhaps matching TRBD1 (5 bases). The sequence came from a human donor in good health. The CDR3 nucleotides are TGTGCCAGCAGCTTTACAGTCTCAGGGTCCGGGGAGCTGTTTTTT. Protein sequence: CASSFTVSGSGELFF.